The entry below describes one TCR beta chain. Its antigen remains unidentified. No qualities accompany the bases; no much larger clone lies one base away. The cohort comprised around 700 healthy bone marrow donors. At the time of sampling, all cohort members were nominally healthy, though unrecorded immune exposures were likely present. The donor was CMV seronegative and was included in the group of over 300 seronegative cohort members. Each donor provided a peripheral blood sample, and peripheral blood mononuclear cells were used for TCR beta sequencing. The Qiagen DNeasy Blood Extraction Kit was used to extract genomic DNA from the blood cell samples. Libraries were built with the immunoSEQ multiplex PCR assay. The multiplex PCR relied on a mix of 60 forward primers for TCR Vbeta segments and 13 reverse primers for TCR Jbeta segments. The CDR3 region of rearranged TCR beta genes was amplified from genomic DNA with a multiplex PCR assay. The amplified TCR beta libraries were sequenced on the Illumina HiSeq System as 87-base-pair reads. The authors processed their data as follows. In a later analysis, roughly 80 million unique TCR beta chains were counted across the roughly 610 repertoires, and approximately 11 million of these chains were shared by at least two donors. Raw reads were error-corrected and collapsed into unique sequences with a nearest-neighbor algorithm that merged closely related sequences to remove PCR and sequencing errors. To assign V, D and J gene segments, CDR3 sequences were aligned to IMGT reference sequences. Each retained sequence needed at least a six-nucleotide match to both a V gene segment and a J gene segment. Rearrangements were classified as productive when the CDR3 lacked stop codons and remained in frame with V and J, and all other rearrangements were classified as non-productive. CDR3 was defined by IMGT convention, running from the second conserved V-encoded cysteine to the conserved J-encoded phenylalanine. Sequences without an unambiguous match to a single V gene segment were excluded from the earlier analysis of 500 to 700 of the donors. In an earlier analysis of about 590 of the donors, a V segment was called functional when productive rearrangements were above 56.7%, and segregating when the standard deviation between donors exceeded 5%. A statistical classification framework was built for diagnosing cytomegalovirus status from the catalog of TCR beta chain sequences. V and J gene assignment, in a later analysis, came from comparing TCR nucleotide sequences with IMGT/GENE-DB human TR gene sequences. A later analysis assigned CDR3 sequences and most-parsimonious VDJ recombination scenarios with the TCRdist pipeline. A later analysis defined each TCR beta chain by its CDR3 amino acid sequence plus V-gene family, and excluded reads lacking a unique V-gene family. A later analysis removed 550 to 700 highly shared, low-generation-probability nucleotide sequences to deal with suspected cross-contamination and a sequencing artifact. In a later analysis, a clonal expansion index for each public chain was calculated from normalized within-repertoire ranks of inferred template counts. In a later analysis, generation probabilities were computed with a VDJ recombination model fitted to out-of-frame rearrangements, and the resulting probabilities were checked against IGoR. In a later analysis, hypergeometric tests were used to score TCR-TCR, TCR-HLA and TCR-CMV co-occurrence, with a repertoire-size bias correction applied to TCR pairs. To estimate false discovery rates, a later analysis permuted the HLA or CMV assignments 20 times. A later analysis grouped co-occurring TCRs with DBSCAN, adding TCRdist sequence similarity when clustering within HLA-allele-positive subsets. Co-occurrence clustering excluded repertoires with fewer than 30,000 or more than 120,000 public chains, plus five with anomalous nucleotide sharing. In TCRdb, the immuneACCESS table is reduced to in-frame sequences with V and J assigned. These tables do not hold every clone; where another copy was compared, an unresolved V gene accounts for under half, and the others remain unexplained. The D gene and trimming were derived from the DNA, and the V and J assignments and clone size from that table. In all, the sample holds over 150,000 clones, and around 69% of those were seen once. The top ten constitute over 2.5% of the sample.

This record comes from a study of cytomegalovirus exposure and HLA in healthy donors (dated by TCRdb to 2016 to 2017). Regarding the complete study: In an earlier analysis of about 560 of the donors, 250 to 350 Gb of sequence data and some 120 million unique TCR beta sequences from 150 million to 200 million T cells were reported. About 330 gigabases of sequencing data and 70 million to 100 million unique TCR sequences made up an early release that covered approximately 650 HLA-typed donors. Among the roughly 400 genotyped donors, 81% belonged to the genetic ancestry cluster associated with self-reported Caucasian donors. The study aimed to test whether cataloging public T cell receptors could reveal signatures of past pathogen exposure. The T cell repertoires of 550 to 850 subjects were profiled by immunosequencing and related to cytomegalovirus serostatus. Besides the first cohort of roughly 640 subjects, a separate validation cohort made up of around 120 different subjects was used. The study combined high-throughput TCR immunosequencing, statistical association of individual TCRs with disease status, and machine learning to predict cytomegalovirus infection status. A later analysis re-examined previously published TCR beta repertoires from roughly 650 donors and added high-resolution HLA genotyping to investigate patterns of TCR occurrence. In the later analysis, no new phenotypic data were used to find candidate immune exposures; instead, reliance was placed on TCR beta sequences and their occurrence across donors. An earlier analysis of around 540 of the donors applied high-throughput TCR beta sequencing to assess whether each TCR beta V gene segment acted as functional or pseudogenic. Alongside the repertoire data, information on donor age, sex, ethnicity and CMV serostatus was compiled. A later genetic analysis used genome-wide SNP genotypes for 398 of the 666 donors, treating that subset as a discovery cohort. Every repertoire in the discovery cohort had been generated on one and the same sequencing platform. HLA typing covered class I and class II loci at four-digit resolution. Typing coverage varied by locus: roughly 629-640 donors for A, B, C, DRB1 and DQB1; approximately 500 for DQA1; more than 600 for DPA1; under 490 for DPB1. A handful of DR-DQ haplotypes were handled as single units for association and clustering because linkage in the cohort was strong. On average, roughly 240,000 unique TCR beta nucleotide sequences were sequenced per donor among more than 350 genotyped donors of the cohort, with roughly 18% of those sequences being non-productive.

The full study reports these points: Most TCR sequences were seen in very few donors, while some public TCRs were found in many individuals. The sequencing pipeline was judged likely to have produced a cluster of highly shared sequence variants as a technical artifact. Broadly in line with IMGT annotations, most TCR beta V segments showed up in productive rearrangements about 90% or about 30% of the time in an earlier analysis of about 500 of the donors. The cohort was sequenced for TCR beta chains only, and without alpha or paired-chain data the features that could be detected were limited. A later analysis found that TCR association rates varied across HLA loci, with DRB1 alleles showing the most associated TCRs and HLA-C alleles the fewest. In a later genetic analysis, a missense DCLRE1C variant was associated with V-gene and J-gene trimming of TCR beta chains, and the association was replicated in an independent cohort. In a later analysis, most CMV-associated TCR beta chains were found to appear HLA-restricted, with HLA associations seemingly driven largely by CMV exposure. Because HLA typing was missing for some donors at each locus, association tests included only the typed subset. Some IMGT-functional V segments, including TRBV6-2 and TRBV6-3, could not be distinguished by the 87-base-pair reads and were therefore excluded. Compared with equally common non-associated chains, HLA-associated TCR beta chains in a later analysis were more clonally expanded and had lower generation probabilities. For the cohort, immune exposure information was limited to CMV serostatus. Because counts were too low, roughly 17 rarely observed V segments, including chromosome 9 orphons, were left out of the earlier analysis of 587 of the donors. The authors suggested that the approach could potentially be generalized to other disease states and immunological phenotypes. Specific HLA alleles were associated with roughly 17,000 TCR beta sequences at a false discovery rate of 0.05 in a later analysis. The study gave a list of some 150 TCR beta chains associated with cytomegalovirus. Strong co-occurrence of HLA alleles, especially DR and DQ, made assigning TCR associations to individual alleles difficult. According to a later genetic analysis, donors in an Asian-associated ancestry cluster had fewer N-insertions in productive TCRs than the approximately 630-donor mean. In both the original and validation cohorts, the classifier was reported to diagnose cytomegalovirus status with high specificity and sensitivity. A further reported finding was that TCR beta sequences accurately predicted the HLA-A and HLA-B alleles for most subjects in the first cohort. Several of the top co-occurrence clusters appeared to be linked to parvovirus B19, influenza, CMV and Epstein-Barr virus, according to a later analysis. A few of the identified cytomegalovirus-associated TCR beta chains were confirmed in vitro to be specific for cytomegalovirus antigens. Correlated functional status among segregating V segments might reflect linkage disequilibrium, but an unknown experimental factor could not be ruled out. Presence/absence analyses assumed roughly uniform sequencing depth across donors, an assumption that may not hold.

CDR1 and CDR2 are read off the germline V gene (reference sequence) as MNHEY and SMNVEV. The V and J ends are trimmed by 5 bases and 4 bases, leaving 3 bases between them. Reading from cysteine to phenylalanine, the CDR3 counts 12 amino acids. Only the CDR3 DNA stays, 36 bases, in frame from base 1. The sample comprised PBMCs. The receptor's source is a woman between 25 and 40 years old in good health and CMV-seronegative. This chain joins TRBV27 to TRBJ1-6, with no D gene named confidently. For the CDR3, the sequence is CASSLYNSPLHF. The bases read TGTGCCAGCAGTCTTTATAATTCACCCCTCCACTTT.